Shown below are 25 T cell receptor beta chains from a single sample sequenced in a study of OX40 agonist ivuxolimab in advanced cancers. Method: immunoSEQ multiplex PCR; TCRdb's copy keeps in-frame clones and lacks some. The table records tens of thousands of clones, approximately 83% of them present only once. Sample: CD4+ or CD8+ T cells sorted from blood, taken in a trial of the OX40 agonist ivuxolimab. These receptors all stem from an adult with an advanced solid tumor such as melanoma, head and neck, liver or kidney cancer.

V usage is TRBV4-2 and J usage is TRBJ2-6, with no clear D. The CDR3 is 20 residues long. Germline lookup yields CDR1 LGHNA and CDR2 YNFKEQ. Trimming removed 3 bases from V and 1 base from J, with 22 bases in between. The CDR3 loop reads CASSQRTDSTLGSGANVLTF. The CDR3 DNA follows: TGTGCCAGCAGCCAGAGAACCGACTCCACCCTGGGGTCTGGGGCCAACGTCCTGACTTTC.

The CDR3 sequence: CARGHPREYGYTF. CDR3 sequence (DNA): TGTGCCCGTGGGCATCCTCGGGAATATGGCTACACCTTC. The chain is built from TRBV30 and TRBJ1-2; no definite D call. CDR1 and CDR2 (germline): GTSNPN, SVGIG (reference sequence). Trimming pared 8 bases from V and 5 bases from J, leaving 18 bases between. This CDR3 contains 13 residues.

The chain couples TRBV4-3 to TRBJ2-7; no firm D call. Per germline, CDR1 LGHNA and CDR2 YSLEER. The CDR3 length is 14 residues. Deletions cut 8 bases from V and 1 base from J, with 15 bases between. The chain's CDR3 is CASAPKHPSYEQYF. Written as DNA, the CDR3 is TGCGCCAGCGCACCTAAGCACCCTTCCTACGAGCAGTACTTC.

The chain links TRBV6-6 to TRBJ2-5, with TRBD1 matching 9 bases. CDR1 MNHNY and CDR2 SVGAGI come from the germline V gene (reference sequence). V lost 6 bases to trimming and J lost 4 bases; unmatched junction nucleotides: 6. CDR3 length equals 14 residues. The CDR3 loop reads CASSPQDRGETQYF. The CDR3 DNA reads TGTGCCAGCAGCCCCCAGGACAGGGGAGAGACCCAGTACTTC.

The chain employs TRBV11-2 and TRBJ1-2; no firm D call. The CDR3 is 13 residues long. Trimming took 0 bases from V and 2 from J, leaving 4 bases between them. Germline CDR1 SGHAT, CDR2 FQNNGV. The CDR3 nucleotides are TGTGCCAGCAGCTTAGAGATAAACTATGGCTACACCTTC. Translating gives CASSLEINYGYTF.

CDR3 nucleotide sequence: TGTGCCAGCAGCCAAGGCGGGACAGGGCCGACCTACGAGCAGTACTTC. The encoded protein is CASSQGGTGPTYEQYF. V and J are TRBV4-2 and TRBJ2-5; 9 nucleotides match TRBD1. TRBJ2-7 matches the DNA end more closely, so the J call is doubtful. The CDR3 totals 16 residues. Germline V lookup: CDR1 LGHNA, CDR2 YNFKEQ.

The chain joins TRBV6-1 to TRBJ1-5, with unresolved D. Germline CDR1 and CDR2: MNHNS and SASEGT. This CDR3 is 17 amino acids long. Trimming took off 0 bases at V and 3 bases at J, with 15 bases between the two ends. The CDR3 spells CASSEAQTLWHNQPQHF. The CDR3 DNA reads TGTGCCAGCAGTGAAGCCCAGACCCTTTGGCACAATCAGCCCCAGCATTTT.

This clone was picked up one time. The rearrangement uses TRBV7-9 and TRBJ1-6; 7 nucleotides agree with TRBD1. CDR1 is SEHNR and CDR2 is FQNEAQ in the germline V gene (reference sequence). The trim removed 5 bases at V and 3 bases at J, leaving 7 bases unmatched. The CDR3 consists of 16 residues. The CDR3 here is CASSPKTGFYNSPLHF. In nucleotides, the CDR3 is TGTGCCAGCAGCCCAAAGACAGGGTTCTATAATTCACCCCTCCACTTT.

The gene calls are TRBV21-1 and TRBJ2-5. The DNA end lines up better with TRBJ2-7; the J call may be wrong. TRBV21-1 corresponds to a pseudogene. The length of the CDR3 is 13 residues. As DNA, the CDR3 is TGTGCCAGCAGCAAAGAGGGCAGGGACGAGCAGTACTTC. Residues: CASSKEGRDEQYF.

The chain's CDR3 is CASSLGGTRRDTQYF. In nucleotides, the CDR3 is TGTGCCAGCAGCTTAGGGGGGACTCGAAGGGATACGCAGTATTTT. The chain uses TRBV7-8 and TRBJ2-3, with TRBD2 as a possible D gene (6 bases). V lost 1 base, J lost 6 bases, and 14 bases lay in between. This CDR3 is 15 amino acids long. Germline V CDR1 and CDR2: SGHVS, FQNEAQ.

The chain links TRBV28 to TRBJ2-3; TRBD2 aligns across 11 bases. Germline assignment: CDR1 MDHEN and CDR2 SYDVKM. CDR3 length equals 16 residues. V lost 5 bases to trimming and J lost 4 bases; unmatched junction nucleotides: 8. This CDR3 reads CASSLLAGGPSDTQYF. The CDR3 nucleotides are TGTGCCAGCAGTCTCTTAGCGGGAGGGCCTTCAGATACGCAGTATTTT.

CDR3 in DNA: TGTGCCAGCAGCAGCCCCCGGGCCGGGGAAAGGGACGAGCAGTACTTC. Protein product: CASSSPRAGERDEQYF. The chain employs TRBV7-9 and TRBJ2-7, with D perhaps TRBD2 (5 bases). Germline assignment: CDR1 SEHNR and CDR2 FQNEAQ (reference sequence). This CDR3 region has 16 residues. V was pared by 5 bases and J by 5 bases, with 22 bases between.

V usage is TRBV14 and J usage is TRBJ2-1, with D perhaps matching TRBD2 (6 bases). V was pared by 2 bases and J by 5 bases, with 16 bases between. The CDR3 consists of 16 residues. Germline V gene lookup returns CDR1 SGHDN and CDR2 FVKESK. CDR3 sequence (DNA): TGTGCCAGCAGCCAAACCCCGACTAGGCCTCACAATGAGCAGTTCTTC. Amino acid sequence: CASSQTPTRPHNEQFF.

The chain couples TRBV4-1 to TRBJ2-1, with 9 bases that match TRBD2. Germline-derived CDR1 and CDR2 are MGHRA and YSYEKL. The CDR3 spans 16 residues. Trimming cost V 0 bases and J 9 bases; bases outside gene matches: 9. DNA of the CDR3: TGCGCCAGCAGCCAAGAACCTAGCGGGGAGCTGATTGAGCAGTTCTTC. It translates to CASSQEPSGELIEQFF.

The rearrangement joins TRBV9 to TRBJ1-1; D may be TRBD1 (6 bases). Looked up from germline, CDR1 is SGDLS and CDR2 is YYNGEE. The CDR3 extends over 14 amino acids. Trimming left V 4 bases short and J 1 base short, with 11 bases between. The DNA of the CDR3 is TGTGCCAGCAGCATAAGGGACACGAACACTGAAGCTTTCTTT. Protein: CASSIRDTNTEAFF.

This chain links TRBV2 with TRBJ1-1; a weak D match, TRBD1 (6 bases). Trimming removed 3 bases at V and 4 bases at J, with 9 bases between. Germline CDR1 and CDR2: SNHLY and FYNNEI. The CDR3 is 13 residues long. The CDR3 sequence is CASSDADSTEAFF. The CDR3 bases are TGTGCCAGCAGTGATGCGGACAGCACTGAAGCTTTCTTT.

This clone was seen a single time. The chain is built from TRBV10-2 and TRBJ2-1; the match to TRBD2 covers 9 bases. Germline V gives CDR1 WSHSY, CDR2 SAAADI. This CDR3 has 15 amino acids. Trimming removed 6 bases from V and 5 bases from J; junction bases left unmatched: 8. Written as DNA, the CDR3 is TGCGCCAGCAGGATTAGCGGGGGCCGGAACAATGAGCAGTTCTTC. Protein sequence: CASRISGGRNNEQFF.

The CDR3 region has the DNA TGCAGCGTTGAAGGGCGGGGGGACAGGGTTTTCCTTGGCTATGGCTACACCTTC. This codes for CSVEGRGDRVFLGYGYTF. The rearrangement uses TRBV29-1 and TRBJ1-2; 9 bases fit TRBD1. The CDR3 runs to 18 residues. From germline, CDR1 is SQVTM and CDR2 ANQGSEA. The J segment lost 4 bases and the V segment lost 1 base, leaving 16 bases of the junction unmatched.

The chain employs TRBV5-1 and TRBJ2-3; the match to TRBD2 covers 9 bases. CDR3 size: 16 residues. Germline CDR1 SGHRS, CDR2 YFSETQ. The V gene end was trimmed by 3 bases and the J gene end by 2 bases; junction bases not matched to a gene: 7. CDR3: CASSWGSGGYTDTQYF. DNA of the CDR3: TGCGCCAGCAGCTGGGGTAGCGGGGGATACACAGATACGCAGTATTTT. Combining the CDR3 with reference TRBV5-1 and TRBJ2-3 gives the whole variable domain KAGVTQTPRYLIKTRGQQVTLSCSPISGHRSVSWYQQTPGQGLQFLFEYFSETQRNKGNFPGRFSGRQFSNSRSEMNVSTLELGDSALYLCASSWGSGGYTDTQYFGPGTRLTVL.

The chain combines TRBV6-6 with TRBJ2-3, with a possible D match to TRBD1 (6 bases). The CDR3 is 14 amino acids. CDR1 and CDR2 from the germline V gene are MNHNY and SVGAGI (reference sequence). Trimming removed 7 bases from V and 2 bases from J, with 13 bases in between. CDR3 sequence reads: CASKPRTDTDTQYF. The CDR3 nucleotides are TGTGCCAGCAAACCAAGGACAGACACAGATACGCAGTATTTT.

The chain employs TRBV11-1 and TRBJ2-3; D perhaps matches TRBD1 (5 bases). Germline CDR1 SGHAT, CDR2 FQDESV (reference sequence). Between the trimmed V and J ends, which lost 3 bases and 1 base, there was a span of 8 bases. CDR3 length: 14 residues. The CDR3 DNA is TGTGCCAGCAGCTTCGGCAGGGGCACAGATACGCAGTATTTT. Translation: CASSFGRGTDTQYF. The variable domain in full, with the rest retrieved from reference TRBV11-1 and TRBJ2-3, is EAEVAQSPRYKITEKSQAVAFWCDPISGHATLYWYRQILGQGPELLVQFQDESVVDDSQLPKDRFSAERLKGVDSTLKIQPAELGDSAMYLCASSFGRGTDTQYFGPGTRLTVL.

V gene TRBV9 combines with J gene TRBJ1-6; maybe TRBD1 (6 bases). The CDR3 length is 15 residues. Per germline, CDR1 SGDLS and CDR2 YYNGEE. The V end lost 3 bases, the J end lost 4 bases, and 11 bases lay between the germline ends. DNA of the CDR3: TGTGCCAGCAGCGCGGGGGACACATATAATTCACCCCTCCACTTT. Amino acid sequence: CASSAGDTYNSPLHF.

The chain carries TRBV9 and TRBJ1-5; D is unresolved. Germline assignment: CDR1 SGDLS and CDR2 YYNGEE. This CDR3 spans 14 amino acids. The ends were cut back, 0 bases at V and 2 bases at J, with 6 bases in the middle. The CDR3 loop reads CASSVDGGNQPQHF. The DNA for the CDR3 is TGTGCCAGCAGCGTAGATGGAGGCAATCAGCCCCAGCATTTT.

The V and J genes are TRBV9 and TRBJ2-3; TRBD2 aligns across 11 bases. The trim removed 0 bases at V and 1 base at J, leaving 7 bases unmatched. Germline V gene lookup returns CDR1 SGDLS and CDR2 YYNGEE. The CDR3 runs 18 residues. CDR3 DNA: TGTGCCAGCAGCGTAGAACTAGCGGGGGTTGCCCGCACAGATACGCAGTATTTT. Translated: CASSVELAGVARTDTQYF.

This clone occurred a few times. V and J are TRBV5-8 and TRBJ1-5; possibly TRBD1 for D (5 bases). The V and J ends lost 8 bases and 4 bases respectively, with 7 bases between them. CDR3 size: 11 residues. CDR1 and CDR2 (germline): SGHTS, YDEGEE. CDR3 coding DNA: TGTGCCAGGGACAAGAATCAGCCCCAGCATTTT. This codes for CARDKNQPQHF.